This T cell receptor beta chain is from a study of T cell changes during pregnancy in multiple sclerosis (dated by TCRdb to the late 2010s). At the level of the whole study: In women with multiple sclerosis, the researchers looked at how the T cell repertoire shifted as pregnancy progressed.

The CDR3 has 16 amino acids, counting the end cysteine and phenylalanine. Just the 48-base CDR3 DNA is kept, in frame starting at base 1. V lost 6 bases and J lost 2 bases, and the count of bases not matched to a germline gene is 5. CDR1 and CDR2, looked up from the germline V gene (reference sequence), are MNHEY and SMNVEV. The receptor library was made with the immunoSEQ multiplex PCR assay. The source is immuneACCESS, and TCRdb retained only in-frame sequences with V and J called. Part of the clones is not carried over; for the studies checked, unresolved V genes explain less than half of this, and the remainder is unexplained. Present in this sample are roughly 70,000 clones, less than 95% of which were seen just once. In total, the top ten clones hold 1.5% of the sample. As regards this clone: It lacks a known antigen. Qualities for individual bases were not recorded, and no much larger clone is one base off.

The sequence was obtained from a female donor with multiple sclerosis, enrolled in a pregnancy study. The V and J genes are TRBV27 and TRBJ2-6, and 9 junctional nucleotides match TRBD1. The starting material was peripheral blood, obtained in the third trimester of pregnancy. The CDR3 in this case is CASRRQGVAGANVLTF. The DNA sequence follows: TGTGCCAGCAGGAGACAGGGGGTGGCTGGGGCCAACGTCCTGACTTTC.